This T cell receptor beta chain was recovered during a study of STAT3 mutations in large granular lymphocyte leukemia. Overall study: Canonical activating STAT3 mutations were detected in roughly half of the longitudinally sequenced T-LGLL patients.

The V and J ends lost 6 bases and 0 bases, in that order; junction bases with no gene match: 5. Germline V gives CDR1 MNHEY, CDR2 SMNVEV (reference sequence). The CDR3 contains 14 residues. Sequenced by immunoSEQ multiplex PCR; TCRdb stores in-frame clones only, minus some. The table records over 15,000 clones, 92% of them present only once. This clone ranks as medium-sized (0.01 to 0.1%). Its target is not known. General study results and limits: At least one immunodominant TCR beta clonotype appeared in every T-cell large granular lymphocyte leukemia patient.

The sequencing input was peripheral blood mononuclear cells. The rearrangement links TRBV27 to TRBJ2-7, with 7 bases aligning to TRBD2. This receptor was obtained from a woman aged 45-65 years with T-cell large granular lymphocyte leukemia. Some clones in this sample may be carry-over from other donors' samples. In DNA form, the CDR3 reads TGTGCCAGCAGACCACTAGCGCACTCCTACGAGCAGTACTTC. Protein product: CASRPLAHSYEQYF.